This T cell receptor (beta chain) was sequenced for a study of Graves' ophthalmopathy and Graves' hyperthyroidism. Uncontrolled infections, other autoimmune diseases, pregnancy or lactation barred patients from enrollment. The source of the PBMCs was over 8.5 ml of fresh peripheral blood. This clonotype was recorded many times. Its target is not known. The CDR3 loop spans 17 amino acids. Germline values: CDR1 SGDLS, CDR2 YYNGEE. The V and J ends lost 0 bases and 1 base respectively, with 17 bases between them. General study findings and limits: In blood appeared most of the expanded thyroid clonotypes whose frequency exceeded 0.001.

The TCR beta CDR3 regions underwent amplification from RNA transcripts. A first-round RT-PCR used HTBI primers, followed by a second-round multiplex PCR. TCRdb processed the multiplex PCR reads anew with MiXCR; each CDR3 protein has one entry. In the table there are approximately 330,000 distinct CDR3 sequences, about a sixth of which are singletons. The sequence derives from an adult man with Graves' ophthalmopathy. The V and J genes are TRBV9 and TRBJ2-7; possible D gene TRBD2, 6 bases. Sequenced sample: peripheral blood. CDR3 sequence: CASSVGGVLAQSYEQYF. The CDR3 DNA reads as TGTGCCAGCAGCGTAGGGGGGGTTTTGGCGCAGTCCTACGAGCAGTACTTC.